These 9 T cell receptor beta chains were sequenced from one sample in a study of cytotoxic CD8 clonotypes in ibrutinib-treated CLL. TCRdb keeps only in-frame clones here, not all; method: immunoSEQ multiplex PCR. Of 150,000 to 200,000 clones listed, roughly 88% are singletons. Sequenced material: PBMCs, taken at disease progression, from a patient treated with ibrutinib. These receptors all come from a human donor with chronic lymphocytic leukemia.

The chain has TRBV7-9 and TRBJ1-5, with D possibly matching TRBD1 (6 bases). This CDR3 spans 14 amino acids. The germline V gene has CDR1 SEHNR and CDR2 FQNEAQ (reference sequence). Trimming left V 4 bases short and J 3 bases short, with 10 bases between. The CDR3 coding sequence is TGTGCCAGCAGCTCACAGGGTTCCAATCAGCCCCAGCATTTT. Protein: CASSSQGSNQPQHF.

This chain connects TRBV5-5 to TRBJ2-7, with 9 bases that match TRBD1. Germline V gives CDR1 SGHKS, CDR2 YYEKEE (reference sequence). Trimming took 4 bases from V and 4 from J; bases not matched to a gene: 12. This CDR3 comprises 16 residues. DNA of the CDR3: TGTGCCAGCAGCACTAGTCCCGGGACAGGGTCATACGAGCAGTACTTC. It is translated as CASSTSPGTGSYEQYF. Together with reference TRBV5-5 and TRBJ2-7, the CDR3 gives the full variable domain: DAGVTQSPTHLIKTRGQQVTLRCSPISGHKSVSWYQQVLGQGPQFIFQYYEKEERGRGNFPDRFSARQFPNYSSELNVNALLLGDSALYLCASSTSPGTGSYEQYFGPGTRLTVT.

V and J are TRBV27 and TRBJ2-1; 7 bases align to TRBD2. The CDR3 consists of 13 residues. The germline V gene encodes CDR1 MNHEY and CDR2 SMNVEV (reference sequence). J lost 9 bases, V lost 10 bases, and 12 bases had no gene match. The CDR3 spells CATTRGSFSEQFF. CDR3 in DNA: TGTGCCACTACACGCGGGAGTTTTAGTGAGCAGTTCTTC.

The chain links TRBV5-1 to TRBJ2-2; D uncertain. Germline CDR1 SGHRS, CDR2 YFSETQ. This CDR3 has 14 amino acids. V dropped 5 bases and J dropped 4 bases, with 12 bases sitting between them. CDR3 protein: CASSKAQTTGELFF. The CDR3 DNA is TGCGCCAGCAGTAAAGCGCAGACCACCGGGGAGCTGTTTTTT.

The chain carries TRBV9 and TRBJ2-1, with 7 bases fitting TRBD1. The CDR3 has 15 amino acids. The ends lost 3 bases at V and 3 bases at J; junction bases unmatched: 6. Per the germline V gene, CDR1 is SGDLS and CDR2 is YYNGEE. The CDR3 here is CASSGGGGLYNEQFF. Written as DNA, the CDR3 is TGTGCCAGCAGCGGAGGGGGCGGGCTCTACAATGAGCAGTTCTTC.

V is TRBV19 and J is TRBJ1-4, with no clear D. CDR1 and CDR2 (germline): LNHDA, SQIVND (reference sequence). The CDR3 covers 14 residues. V was trimmed by 3 bases and J by 4 bases, leaving 9 bases between them. CDR3 DNA sequence: TGTGCCAGTAGTATTGGAGGAGGTAATGAAAAACTGTTTTTT. It encodes CASSIGGGNEKLFF.

The rearrangement joins TRBV15 to TRBJ1-5; D unclear. Trimming stripped 3 bases from V and 0 bases from J, with 9 bases between. The CDR3 length is 15 residues. CDR1 is LNHNV, CDR2 YYDKDF, per germline (reference sequence). CDR3 in DNA: TGTGCCACCAGCAGCCCGTATTATAGCAATCAGCCCCAGCATTTT. This encodes CATSSPYYSNQPQHF.

The CDR3 coding sequence is TGTGCCAGCAGTTACGCGGGCGGGGGAAGCTCCTACGAGCAGTACTTC. Translated, it gives CASSYAGGGSSYEQYF. The chain couples TRBV6-5 to TRBJ2-7; 7 positions agree with TRBD2. Germline assignment: CDR1 MNHEY and CDR2 SVGAGI. CDR3 length equals 16 residues. V lost 2 bases, J lost 0 bases, and 7 bases stayed unmatched.

The chain joins TRBV2 to TRBJ2-1, with a tentative D call TRBD2 (5 bases). CDR3 length equals 15 residues. Germline lookup yields CDR1 SNHLY and CDR2 FYNNEI. Trimming shortened V by 1 base and J by 8 bases, and 15 bases separated the two germline ends. The CDR3, as DNA: TGTGCCAGCAGTGAAGGCGGGTCTGCGGCGGATGAGCAGTTCTTC. Its protein product is CASSEGGSAADEQFF.